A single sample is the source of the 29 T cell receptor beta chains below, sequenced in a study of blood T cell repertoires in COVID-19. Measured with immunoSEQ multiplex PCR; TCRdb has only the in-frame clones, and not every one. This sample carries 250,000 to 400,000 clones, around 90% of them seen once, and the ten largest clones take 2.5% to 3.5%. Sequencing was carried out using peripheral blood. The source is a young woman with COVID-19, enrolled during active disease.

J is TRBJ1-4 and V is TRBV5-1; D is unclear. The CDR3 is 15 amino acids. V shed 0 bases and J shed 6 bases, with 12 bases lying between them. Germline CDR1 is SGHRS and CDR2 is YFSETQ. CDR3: CASSLAGGSYEKLFF. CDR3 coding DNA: TGCGCCAGCAGCTTGGCGGGAGGGAGTTATGAAAAACTGTTTTTT.

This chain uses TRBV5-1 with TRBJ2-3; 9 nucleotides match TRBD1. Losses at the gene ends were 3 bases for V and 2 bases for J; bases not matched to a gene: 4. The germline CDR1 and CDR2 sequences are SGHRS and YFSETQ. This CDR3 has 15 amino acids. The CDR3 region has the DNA TGCGCCAGCAGCTGGACAGGGGATCCCACAGATACGCAGTATTTT. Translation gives CASSWTGDPTDTQYF.

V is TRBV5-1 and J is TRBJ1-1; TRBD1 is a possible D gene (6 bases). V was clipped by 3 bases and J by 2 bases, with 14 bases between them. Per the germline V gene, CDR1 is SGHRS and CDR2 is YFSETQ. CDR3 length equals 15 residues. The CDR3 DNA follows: TGCGCCAGCAGCTGGGGGCCGTCCGCCAACACTGAAGCTTTCTTT. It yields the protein CASSWGPSANTEAFF.

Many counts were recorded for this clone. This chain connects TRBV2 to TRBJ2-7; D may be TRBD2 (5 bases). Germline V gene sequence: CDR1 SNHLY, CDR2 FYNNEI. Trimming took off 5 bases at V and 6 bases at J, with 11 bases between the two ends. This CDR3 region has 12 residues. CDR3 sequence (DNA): TGTGCCAGCAGTCCCCGACGGGGCGAGCAGTACTTC. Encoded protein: CASSPRRGEQYF.

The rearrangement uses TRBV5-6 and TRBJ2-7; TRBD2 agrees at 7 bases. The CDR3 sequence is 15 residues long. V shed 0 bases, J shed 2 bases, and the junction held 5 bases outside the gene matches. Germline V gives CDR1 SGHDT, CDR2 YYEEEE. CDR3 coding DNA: TGTGCCAGCAGCTTGGTAGGTCTAGCGGCCTACGAGCAGTACTTC. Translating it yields CASSLVGLAAYEQYF.

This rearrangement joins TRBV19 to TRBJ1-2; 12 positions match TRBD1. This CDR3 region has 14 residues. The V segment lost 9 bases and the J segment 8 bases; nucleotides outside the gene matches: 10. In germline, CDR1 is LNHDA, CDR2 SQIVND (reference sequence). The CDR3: CASSGTGGPVGYTF. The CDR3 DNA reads TGTGCCAGCTCGGGGACAGGGGGCCCCGTGGGCTACACCTTC.

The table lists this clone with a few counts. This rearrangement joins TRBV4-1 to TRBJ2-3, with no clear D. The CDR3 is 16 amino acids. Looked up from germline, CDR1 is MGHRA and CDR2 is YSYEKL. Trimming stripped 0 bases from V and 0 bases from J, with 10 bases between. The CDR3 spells CASSQELQPSTDTQYF. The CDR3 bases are TGCGCCAGCAGCCAAGAGTTACAGCCTAGCACAGATACGCAGTATTTT.

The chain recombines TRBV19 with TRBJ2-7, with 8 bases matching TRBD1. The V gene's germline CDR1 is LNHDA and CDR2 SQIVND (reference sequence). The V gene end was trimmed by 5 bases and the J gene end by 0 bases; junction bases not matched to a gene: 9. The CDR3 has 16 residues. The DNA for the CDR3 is TGTGCCAGTAGTCCTCGAGGACAGGGCAGCTCCTACGAGCAGTACTTC. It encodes CASSPRGQGSSYEQYF.

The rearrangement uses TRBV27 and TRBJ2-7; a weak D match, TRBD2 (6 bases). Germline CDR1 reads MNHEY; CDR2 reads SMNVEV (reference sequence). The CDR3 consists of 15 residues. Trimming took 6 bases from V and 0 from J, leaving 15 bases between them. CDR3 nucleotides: TGTGCCAGCAGCTTCACGCCTAGCGCCTCCTACGAGCAGTACTTC. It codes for CASSFTPSASYEQYF.

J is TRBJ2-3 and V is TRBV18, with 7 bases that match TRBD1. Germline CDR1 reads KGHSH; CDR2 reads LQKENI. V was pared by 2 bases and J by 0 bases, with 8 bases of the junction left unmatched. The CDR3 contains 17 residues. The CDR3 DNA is TGTGCCAGCTCACCAAGGCAAGGACAGGTCAGCACAGATACGCAGTATTTT. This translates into CASSPRQGQVSTDTQYF.

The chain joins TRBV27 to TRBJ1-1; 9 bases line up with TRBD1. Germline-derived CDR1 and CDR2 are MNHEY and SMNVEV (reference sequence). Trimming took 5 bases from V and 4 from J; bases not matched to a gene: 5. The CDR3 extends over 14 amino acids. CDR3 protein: CASSRQGEGTEAFF. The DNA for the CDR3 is TGTGCCAGCAGTCGACAGGGGGAGGGCACTGAAGCTTTCTTT.

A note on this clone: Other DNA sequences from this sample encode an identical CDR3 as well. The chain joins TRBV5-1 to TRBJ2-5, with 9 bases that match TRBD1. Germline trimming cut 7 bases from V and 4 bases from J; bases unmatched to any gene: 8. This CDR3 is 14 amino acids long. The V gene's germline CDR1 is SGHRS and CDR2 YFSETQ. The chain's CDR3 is CASSQDRGRETQYF. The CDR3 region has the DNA TGCGCCAGCTCACAGGACAGGGGCAGAGAGACCCAGTACTTC.

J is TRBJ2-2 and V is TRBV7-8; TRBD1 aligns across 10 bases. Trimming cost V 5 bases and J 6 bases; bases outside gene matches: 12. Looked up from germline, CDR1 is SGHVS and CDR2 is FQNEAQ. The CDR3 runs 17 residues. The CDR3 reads CASSLDRGQFDAGELFF. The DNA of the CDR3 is TGTGCCAGCAGCCTTGACAGGGGGCAGTTTGATGCCGGGGAGCTGTTTTTT. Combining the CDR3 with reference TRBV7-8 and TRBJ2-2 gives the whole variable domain GAGVSQSPRYKVAKRGQDVALRCDPISGHVSLFWYQQALGQGPEFLTYFQNEAQLDKSGLPSDRFFAERPEGSVSTLKIQRTQQEDSAVYLCASSLDRGQFDAGELFFGEGSRLTVL.

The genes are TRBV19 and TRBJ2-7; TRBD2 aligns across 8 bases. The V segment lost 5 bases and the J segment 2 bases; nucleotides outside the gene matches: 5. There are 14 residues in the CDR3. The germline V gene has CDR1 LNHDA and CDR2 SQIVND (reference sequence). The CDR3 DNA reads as TGTGCCAGTAGTCTTAGCGGGGCCACCTACGAGCAGTACTTC. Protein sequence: CASSLSGATYEQYF.

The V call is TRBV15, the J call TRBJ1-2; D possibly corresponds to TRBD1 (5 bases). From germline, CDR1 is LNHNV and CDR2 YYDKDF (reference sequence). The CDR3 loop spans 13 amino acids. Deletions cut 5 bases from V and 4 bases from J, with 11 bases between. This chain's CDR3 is CATSRGGFYGYTF. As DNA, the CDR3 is TGTGCCACCAGCCGTGGGGGGTTCTATGGCTACACCTTC. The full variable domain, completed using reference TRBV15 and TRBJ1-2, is DAMVIQNPRYQVTQFGKPVTLSCSQTLNHNVMYWYQQKSSQAPKLLFHYYDKDFNNEADTPDNFQSRRPNTSFCFLDIRSPGLGDTAMYLCATSRGGFYGYTFGSGTRLTVV.

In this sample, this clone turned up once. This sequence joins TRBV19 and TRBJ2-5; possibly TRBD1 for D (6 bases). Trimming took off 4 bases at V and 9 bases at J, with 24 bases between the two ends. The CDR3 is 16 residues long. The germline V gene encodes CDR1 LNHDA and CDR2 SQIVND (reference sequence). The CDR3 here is CASSNLDGWGRRAQYF. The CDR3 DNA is TGTGCCAGTAGTAATTTGGACGGTTGGGGGCGAAGGGCCCAGTACTTC.

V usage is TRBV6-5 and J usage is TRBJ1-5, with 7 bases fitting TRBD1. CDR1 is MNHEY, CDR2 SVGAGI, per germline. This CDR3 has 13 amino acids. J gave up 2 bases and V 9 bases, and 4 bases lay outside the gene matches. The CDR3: CASVDRGNQPQHF. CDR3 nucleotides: TGTGCCAGTGTCGACAGGGGCAATCAGCCCCAGCATTTT.

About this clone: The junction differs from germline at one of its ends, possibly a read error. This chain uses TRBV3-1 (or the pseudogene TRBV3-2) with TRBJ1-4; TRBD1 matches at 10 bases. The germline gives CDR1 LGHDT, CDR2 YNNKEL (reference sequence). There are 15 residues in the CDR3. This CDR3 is CAGSYSGTGDEKLFF. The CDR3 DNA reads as TGTGCCGGCAGCTATTCCGGGACAGGGGATGAAAAACTGTTTTTT.

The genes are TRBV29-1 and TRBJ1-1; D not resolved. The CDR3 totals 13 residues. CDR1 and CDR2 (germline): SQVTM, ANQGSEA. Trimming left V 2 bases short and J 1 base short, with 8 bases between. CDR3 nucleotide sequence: TGCAGCGTTGAACCGGGGTCGAACACTGAAGCTTTCTTT. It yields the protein CSVEPGSNTEAFF.

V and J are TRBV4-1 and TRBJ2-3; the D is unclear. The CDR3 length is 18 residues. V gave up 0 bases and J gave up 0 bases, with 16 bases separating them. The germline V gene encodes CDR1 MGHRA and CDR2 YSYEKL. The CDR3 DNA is TGCGCCAGCAGCCAAGAGCGGATTGGAGATCCTAGCACAGATACGCAGTATTTT. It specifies CASSQERIGDPSTDTQYF.

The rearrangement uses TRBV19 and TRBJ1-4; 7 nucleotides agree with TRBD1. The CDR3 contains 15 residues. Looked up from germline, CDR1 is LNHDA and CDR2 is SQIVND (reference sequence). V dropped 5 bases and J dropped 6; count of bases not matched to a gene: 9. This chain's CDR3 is CASSLTGATDEKLFF. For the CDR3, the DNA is TGTGCCAGTAGTTTAACAGGGGCTACCGATGAAAAACTGTTTTTT.

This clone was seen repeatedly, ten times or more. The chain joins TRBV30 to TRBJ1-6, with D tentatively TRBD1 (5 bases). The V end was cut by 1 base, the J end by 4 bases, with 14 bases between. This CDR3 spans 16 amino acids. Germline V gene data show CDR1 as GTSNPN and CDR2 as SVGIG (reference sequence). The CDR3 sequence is CAWSGQGISYNSPLHF. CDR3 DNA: TGTGCCTGGAGTGGGCAGGGAATATCTTATAATTCACCCCTCCACTTT. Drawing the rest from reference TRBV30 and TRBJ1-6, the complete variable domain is SQTIHQWPATLVQPVGSPLSLECTVEGTSNPNLYWYRQAAGRGLQLLFYSVGIGQISSEVPQNLSASRPQDRQFILSSKKLLLSDSGFYLCAWSGQGISYNSPLHFGNGTRLTVT.

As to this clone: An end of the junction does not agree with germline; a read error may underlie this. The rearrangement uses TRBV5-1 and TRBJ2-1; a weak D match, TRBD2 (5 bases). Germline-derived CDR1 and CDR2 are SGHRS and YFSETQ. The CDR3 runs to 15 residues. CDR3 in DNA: TGCGCCAGCAGCTTGCAAGTGGGAGTCGACAATGCGCAGTTCTTC. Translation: CASSLQVGVDNAQFF.

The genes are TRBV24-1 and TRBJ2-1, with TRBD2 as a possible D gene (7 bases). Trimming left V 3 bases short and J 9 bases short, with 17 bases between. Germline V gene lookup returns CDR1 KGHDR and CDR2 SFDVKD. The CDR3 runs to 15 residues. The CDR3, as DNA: TGTGCCACCAGTGATAGGGGGGAGGGAATAGGTGAGCAGTTCTTC. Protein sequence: CATSDRGEGIGEQFF.

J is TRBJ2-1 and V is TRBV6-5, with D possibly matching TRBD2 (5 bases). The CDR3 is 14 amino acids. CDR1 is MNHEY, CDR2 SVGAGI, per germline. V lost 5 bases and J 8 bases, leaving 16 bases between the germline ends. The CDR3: CASSPLTGNYEQFF. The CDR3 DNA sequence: TGTGCCAGCAGTCCTCTAACGGGGAACTATGAGCAGTTCTTC.

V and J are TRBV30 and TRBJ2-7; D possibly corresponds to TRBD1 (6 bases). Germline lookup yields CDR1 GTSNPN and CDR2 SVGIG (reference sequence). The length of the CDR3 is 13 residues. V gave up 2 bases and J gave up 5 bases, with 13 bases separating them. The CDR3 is CAWSSGALNEQYF. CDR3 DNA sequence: TGTGCCTGGAGTTCAGGGGCACTTAACGAGCAGTACTTC.

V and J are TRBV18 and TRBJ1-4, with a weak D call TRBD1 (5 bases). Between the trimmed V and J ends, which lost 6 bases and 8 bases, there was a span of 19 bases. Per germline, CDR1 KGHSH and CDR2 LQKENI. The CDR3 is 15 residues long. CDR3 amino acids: CASSPNQGFEEKLFF. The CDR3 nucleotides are TGTGCCAGCTCGCCAAATCAGGGTTTTGAGGAAAAACTGTTTTTT.

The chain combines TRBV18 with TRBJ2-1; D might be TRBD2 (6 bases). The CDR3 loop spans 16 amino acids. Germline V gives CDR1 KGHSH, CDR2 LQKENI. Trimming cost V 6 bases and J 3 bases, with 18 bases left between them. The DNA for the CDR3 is TGTGCCAGCTCCCCCGGGACTGCTTCAAGCTACAATGAGCAGTTCTTC. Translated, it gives CASSPGTASSYNEQFF. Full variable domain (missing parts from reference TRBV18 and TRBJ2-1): NAGVMQNPRHLVRRRGQEARLRCSPMKGHSHVYWYRQLPEEGLKFMVYLQKENIIDESGMPKERFSAEFPKEGPSILRIQQVVRGDSAAYFCASSPGTASSYNEQFFGPGTRLTVL.

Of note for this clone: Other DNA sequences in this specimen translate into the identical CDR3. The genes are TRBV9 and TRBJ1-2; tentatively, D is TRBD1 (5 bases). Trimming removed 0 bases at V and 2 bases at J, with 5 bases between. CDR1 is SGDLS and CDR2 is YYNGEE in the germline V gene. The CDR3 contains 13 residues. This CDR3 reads CASSVGQNYGYTF. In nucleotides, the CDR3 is TGTGCCAGCAGCGTAGGACAGAACTATGGCTACACCTTC. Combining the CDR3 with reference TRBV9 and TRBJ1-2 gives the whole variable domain DSGVTQTPKHLITATGQRVTLRCSPRSGDLSVYWYQQSLDQGLQFLIQYYNGEERAKGNILERFSAQQFPDLHSELNLSSLELGDSALYFCASSVGQNYGYTFGSGTRLTVV.